These 6 T cell receptor beta chains were all obtained from the same sample, sequenced in a study of CD4 T cells in relation to SARS-CoV-2 and coronaviruses. The table came from immunoSEQ multiplex PCR; TCRdb's copy has only in-frame clones and leaves some out. The sample carries fewer than 25,000 clones, about 80% recorded once. Unexposed donor CD4+ T cells date from 2011-2018, before the COVID-19 pandemic. Isolation of CD4+ T cells took place after less than 11 days in culture. These receptors lack a known antigen. Sample: CD4+ T cells from PBMCs, cultured in vitro. The receptors shown here come from a human donor in good health.

This rearrangement joins TRBV12-3 or TRBV12-4 to TRBJ1-1; 7 bases are a match to TRBD1. V gave up 7 bases and J gave up 7 bases; unmatched junction bases: 9. The CDR3 runs 13 residues. CDR3 sequence: CASIRQGRFEAFF. The CDR3, as DNA: TGTGCCAGCATTAGACAGGGTCGGTTTGAAGCTTTCTTT.

The chain has TRBV3-1 (or the pseudogene TRBV3-2) and TRBJ2-5; D ambiguous. The germline V gene has CDR1 LGHDT and CDR2 YNNKEL (reference sequence). The length of the CDR3 is 12 residues. The ends were cut back, 2 bases at V and 7 bases at J, with 8 bases in the middle. CDR3 sequence reads: CASSQTAGTQYF. Written as DNA, the CDR3 is TGTGCCAGCAGCCAAACCGCAGGGACCCAGTACTTC.

In its sample, this clone was seen a few times. The CDR3 spells CASRDEPSEQYF. CDR3 DNA: TGTGCCAGCCGGGACGAGCCAAGCGAGCAGTACTTC. The chain uses TRBV12-3 or TRBV12-4 and TRBJ2-7; D tentatively fits TRBD1 or TRBD2 (5 bases each). This CDR3 spans 12 amino acids. Trimming pared 8 bases from V and 6 bases from J, leaving 14 bases between.

CDR3 sequence (DNA): TGTGCCAGCAGTTATCGAGTGACATACGAGCAGTACTTC. This encodes CASSYRVTYEQYF. The V call is TRBV6-5, the J call TRBJ2-7; D not resolved. This CDR3 has 13 amino acids. Trimming removed 3 bases at V and 4 bases at J, with 10 bases between. The germline gives CDR1 MNHEY, CDR2 SVGAGI.

This clone has a handful of counts. V gene TRBV11-3 combines with J gene TRBJ2-2; D gene ambiguous. The germline V gene has CDR1 SGHNT and CDR2 YENEEA. This CDR3 contains 12 residues. The germline V and J ends were trimmed by 6 bases and 7 bases, with 9 bases remaining between them. CDR3 loop: CASRVGVGELFF. In DNA form, the CDR3 reads TGTGCCAGCAGGGTCGGAGTCGGGGAGCTGTTTTTT.

This chain uses TRBV19 with TRBJ2-5; 10 positions match TRBD2. The germline CDR1 and CDR2 sequences are LNHDA and SQIVND (reference sequence). With V trimmed by 2 bases and J by 5 bases, 5 bases remained unmatched. The CDR3 contains 15 residues. The CDR3 sequence: CASSITSGIGETQYF. Here the CDR3 DNA reads TGTGCCAGTAGTATAACTAGCGGGATTGGGGAGACCCAGTACTTC.